This record concerns one TCR beta chain sequence. Followed over time, Seattle patients had been enrolled while infection was active. The data stem from a study of blood T cell repertoires in COVID-19. Study as a whole: The origin of the acute and convalescent COVID-19 samples was the United States, Italy and Spain. The cDNA or gDNA used as material had been derived from T cells, B-cell-depleted T cells, or PBMCs.

TCRdb keeps only in-frame clones here, not all; method: immunoSEQ multiplex PCR. The repertoire consists of about 38,000 clones, with 80% to 85% occurring once and the leading ten covering approximately 1.6%. CDR1 SGHTA and CDR2 FQGTGA come from the germline V gene. The CDR3 has 13 residues. Trimming removed 4 bases from V and 5 bases from J; junction bases left unmatched: 4. Input material: peripheral blood. This chain connects TRBV7-3 to TRBJ1-1, with 7 nucleotides matching TRBD1. This sequence originates from a man in his 60s with COVID-19, enrolled during active disease. In DNA, the CDR3 is TGTGCCAGCAGCTCGACAGGGCGGACTGAAGCTTTCTTT. Its translation: CASSSTGRTEAFF.